Listed below are T cell receptor beta chains from one sample, sequenced in a study of cytomegalovirus exposure and HLA in healthy donors. Measured with immunoSEQ multiplex PCR; TCRdb has only the in-frame clones, and not every one. The sample records around 130,000 clones, 8.5% to 10% being singletons. What was sequenced was PBMCs. These receptors all come from a man aged 40-55 years in good health and CMV-seronegative. The CDR3 runs from the conserved cysteine through the conserved F or W. The D gene is left open where the match is weak. The size entry is marked missing in some rows and otherwise reads once, few, many or a size class.

J,D,V,size,CDR3,DNA
TRBJ1-1,TRBD1,TRBV28,few,CASSLLGEGGTGEAFF,TGTGCCAGCAGTTTATTAGGGGAGGGGGGGACAGGGGAAGCTTTCTTT
TRBJ2-7,NA,TRBV7-9,few,CASSEDGSGSSYEQYF,TGTGCCAGCAGCGAAGACGGATCTGGGAGCTCCTACGAGCAGTACTTC
TRBJ2-7,NA,TRBV29-1,NA,CSVEERGANYEQYF,TGCAGCGTTGAAGAACGGGGGGCGAACTACGAGCAGTACTTC
TRBJ2-7,NA,TRBV10-3,few,CAISESGPRTGISYEQYF,TGTGCCATCAGTGAGTCAGGGCCCCGAACAGGCATCTCCTACGAGCAGTACTTC
TRBJ2-3,NA,TRBV25-1,NA,CASSEWEDSSTDTQYF,TGTGCCAGCAGTGAATGGGAGGATTCTAGCACAGATACGCAGTATTTT
TRBJ1-5,NA,TRBV28,NA,CATLLRAGRGQPQHF,TGTGCCACCTTACTCAGGGCCGGCCGAGGTCAGCCCCAGCATTTT
TRBJ2-2,TRBD2,TRBV7-7,few,CASSSHRQAGTGELFF,TGTGCCAGCAGCTCTCACCGACAAGCGGGGACCGGGGAGCTGTTTTTT
TRBJ1-1,NA,TRBV11-2,NA,CASSLIDTEAFF,TGTGCCAGCAGCTTAATAGACACTGAAGCTTTCTTT
TRBJ1-2,NA,TRBV7-9,few,CASSPQGRYGYTF,TGTGCCAGCAGCCCTCAGGGGCGGTATGGCTACACCTTC
TRBJ2-1,NA,TRBV5-4,once,CASATSAGTYNEQFF,TGTGCCAGCGCGACCTCGGCAGGCACTTACAATGAGCAGTTCTTC
TRBJ1-3,TRBD1,TRBV6-5,NA,CASRDRGGNTIYF,TGTGCCAGCAGGGACAGGGGAGGAAACACCATATATTTT
TRBJ1-5,NA,TRBV6-5,NA,CASSYGRRVCQPQHF,TGTGCCAGCAGTTACGGTCGCCGGGTTTGTCAGCCCCAGCATTTT
TRBJ2-7,TRBD2,TRBV9,few,CASSEGLVNEQYF,TGTGCCAGCAGCGAGGGACTAGTGAACGAGCAGTACTTC
TRBJ2-3,NA,TRBV11-2,NA,CASSLLRGGHTDTQYF,TGTGCCAGCAGCTTACTTCGCGGGGGCCACACAGATACGCAGTATTTT
TRBJ2-1,NA,TRBV28,NA,CASSPLGRGEQFF,TGTGCCAGCAGTCCCCTCGGGCGGGGTGAGCAGTTCTTC
TRBJ1-2,TRBD1,TRBV7-2,few,CASSSYGQGDGYTF,TGTGCCAGCAGCTCCTATGGGCAGGGGGATGGCTACACCTTC
TRBJ2-3,NA,TRBV7-2,NA,CASSLFTAADTQYF,TGTGCCAGCAGTCTGTTCACCGCGGCCGATACGCAGTATTTT
TRBJ2-5,NA,TRBV19,few,CASTPGTSRETQYF,TGTGCCAGTACCCCAGGTACTAGTCGAGAGACCCAGTACTTC
TRBJ2-1,TRBD1,TRBV19,few,CAIDREFF,TGTGCCATAGACAGGGAGTTCTTC
TRBJ2-2,NA,TRBV5-1,few,CASSLIGVSTGELFF,TGCGCCAGCAGCTTGATAGGGGTATCCACCGGGGAGCTGTTTTTT
TRBJ1-1,TRBD1,TRBV6-4,few,CASSPTGSNTEAFF,TGTGCCAGCAGCCCGACAGGGTCTAATACTGAAGCTTTCTTT
TRBJ1-5,NA,TRBV30,few,CAWRQGGQHQHF,TGTGCATGGAGGCAGGGCGGTCAGCACCAGCATTTT
TRBJ1-1,TRBD1,TRBV27,few,CASGGTGTPTEAFF,TGTGCCAGCGGGGGGACAGGGACGCCGACTGAAGCTTTCTTT
TRBJ1-2,TRBD1,TRBV10-2,few,CASTEGADGYTF,TGCGCCAGCACGGAGGGGGCTGATGGCTACACCTTC
TRBJ1-5,NA,TRBV7-9,NA,CASSLGISGNNQPQHF,TGTGCCAGCAGCTTAGGTATATCAGGGAACAATCAGCCCCAGCATTTT
TRBJ1-2,NA,TRBV28,NA,CASSRRAGYGYTF,TGTGCCAGCAGTCGCAGGGCAGGCTATGGCTACACCTTC
TRBJ1-2,NA,TRBV5-1,few,CASSLDGGESYGYTF,TGCGCCAGCAGCTTGGATGGGGGGGAAAGCTATGGCTACACCTTC
TRBJ1-4,NA,TRBV19,NA,CASKRGKLFF,TGTGCCAGTAAACGGGGAAAACTGTTTTTT
TRBJ2-1,NA,TRBV6-4,NA,CASSDGQGMGELTQLF,TGTGCCAGCAGTGATGGGCAGGGGATGGGTGAGCTTACGCAGCTCTTC
TRBJ2-2,TRBD2,TRBV7-8,NA,CASSPWRVAGGPGTGELFF,TGTGCCAGCAGCCCCTGGAGAGTAGCGGGGGGGCCCGGCACCGGGGAGCTGTTTTTT
TRBJ1-6,TRBD1,TRBV19,few,CATLGQGGSYNSPLHF,TGTGCCACCCTGGGACAGGGTGGGTCCTATAATTCACCCCTCCACTTT
TRBJ1-2,NA,TRBV27,NA,CASSLGPNYGYTF,TGTGCCAGCAGTTTAGGGCCCAACTATGGCTACACCTTC
TRBJ2-7,NA,TRBV19,few,CASSIYGGEQYF,TGTGCCAGTAGTATTTACGGCGGCGAGCAGTACTTC
TRBJ2-3,NA,TRBV5-1,NA,CASSSGASTDTQYF,TGCGCCAGCAGCTCAGGGGCGAGCACAGATACGCAGTATTTT
TRBJ1-1,TRBD1,TRBV7-6,few,CASSPGPRGPNTEAFF,TGTGCCAGCAGCCCCGGCCCCAGGGGGCCGAACACTGAAGCTTTCTTT
TRBJ1-1,NA,TRBV6-5,NA,CASSSYREGTEAFF,TGTGCCAGCAGTAGTTACAGGGAGGGGACTGAAGCTTTCTTT
TRBJ2-5,NA,TRBV6-5,NA,CVSTARYQETQYF,TGTGTCAGCACGGCGCGGTACCAAGAGACCCAGTACTTC
TRBJ2-7,TRBD2,TRBV6-1,NA,CASSTGGGAYEQYF,TGTGCCAGCAGTACTGGCGGGGGGGCTTACGAGCAGTACTTC
TRBJ1-2,NA,TRBV7-9,few,CASSFMKEGRLLGYTF,TGTGCCAGCAGCTTTATGAAGGAGGGAAGACTCCTTGGCTACACCTTC
TRBJ2-2,NA,TRBV5-6,few,CASRRNTGELFF,TGTGCCAGCAGGCGTAACACCGGGGAGCTGTTTTTT
TRBJ2-7,NA,TRBV4-1,NA,CASSHIGGLEQYF,TGCGCCAGCAGCCACATAGGAGGGCTCGAGCAGTACTTC
TRBJ2-7,NA,TRBV13,few,CASSGTRAEQYF,TGTGCCAGCAGCGGAACTAGGGCCGAGCAGTACTTC
TRBJ1-1,TRBD1,TRBV5-5,few,CASSLVRGVTEAFF,TGTGCCAGCAGCTTGGTCAGGGGGGTCACTGAAGCTTTCTTT
TRBJ2-1,NA,TRBV21-1,few,CASSKCKGGALLLF,TGTGCCAGCAGCAAATGTAAGGGGGGGGCCCTTCTCCTCTTC
TRBJ1-6,NA,TRBV5-6,NA,CASSLGQVFAPLHF,TGTGCCAGCAGCTTGGGACAGGTCTTTGCACCCCTCCACTTT
TRBJ2-2,NA,TRBV7-6,NA,CASSLGRVNTGELFF,TGTGCCAGCAGCTTAGGGAGAGTGAACACCGGGGAGCTGTTTTTT
TRBJ2-7,NA,TRBV5-4,NA,CASSLGQWEPYEQYF,TGTGCCAGCAGCTTGGGGCAGTGGGAGCCCTACGAGCAGTACTTC
TRBJ2-1,TRBD1,TRBV27,few,CASSLGQGYEQFF,TGTGCCAGCAGTTTGGGACAGGGATATGAGCAGTTCTTC
TRBJ1-1,TRBD1,TRBV4-1,NA,CASSQEPGQEAFF,TGCGCCAGCAGCCAAGAACCGGGACAGGAAGCTTTCTTT
TRBJ2-7,NA,TRBV5-6,few,CASSLVGYEQYF,TGTGCCAGCAGCTTGGTCGGGTACGAGCAGTACTTC
TRBJ2-6,NA,TRBV28,NA,CASSSPGSGANVLTF,TGTGCCAGCAGTTCTCCAGGCTCTGGGGCCAACGTCCTGACTTTC
TRBJ2-7,NA,TRBV4-2,NA,CASSQDAGAHYEQYF,TGTGCCAGCAGCCAAGATGCAGGTGCACACTACGAGCAGTACTTC
TRBJ1-2,NA,TRBV6-5,NA,CASSYSRPGHGYTF,TGTGCCAGCAGTTACTCTAGGCCAGGGCATGGCTACACCTTC
TRBJ2-7,NA,TRBV7-9,few,CASSPPGSYEQYF,TGTGCCAGCAGCCCCCCGGGGTCCTACGAGCAGTACTTC
TRBJ2-3,NA,TRBV4-1,NA,CASSQLISIGGVTDTQYF,TGCGCCAGCAGCCAGTTGATTTCCATCGGCGGAGTCACAGATACGCAGTATTTT
TRBJ1-1,NA,TRBV6-6,NA,CASSYSGTNTEAFF,TGTGCCAGCAGTTACTCGGGGACTAACACTGAAGCTTTCTTT
TRBJ1-2,TRBD1,TRBV14,NA,CASSPGTGGFLGYGYTF,TGTGCCAGCAGCCCCGGGACAGGGGGGTTTTTAGGCTATGGCTACACCTTC
TRBJ2-7,NA,TRBV4-1,few,CASSQEWGGGSYEQYF,TGCGCCAGCAGCCAAGAATGGGGAGGGGGCTCCTACGAGCAGTACTTC
TRBJ2-7,NA,TRBV18,NA,CASSPMQGNRDEQYF,TGTGCCAGCTCACCAATGCAGGGGAATAGGGACGAGCAGTACTTC